Ten or more counts support the clone carrying this T cell receptor beta chain. Its matching antigen is unknown. These data belong to a study of T cells in Graves' hyperthyroidism and ophthalmopathy. Study findings and constraints: Blood also carried most thyroid clonotypes expanded above 0.001.

Ophthalmopathy patients had moderate-to-severe active disease, CAS ≥3, NOSPECS ≥4, and disease duration under 3 months. Exclusion criteria comprised uncontrolled infection, other autoimmune disease, pregnancy or lactation. The CDR3 loop spans 13 amino acids. V lost 0 bases and J 0 bases, leaving 6 bases between the germline ends. Per the germline V gene, CDR1 is DFQATT and CDR2 is SNEGSKA (reference sequence). What was amplified from RNA transcripts were TCR beta CDR3 regions. With the HTBI primer set, the TCR CDR3 went through a first round of RT-PCR. TCRdb ran MiXCR on the multiplex PCR reads and lists one entry per CDR3 protein. The sample lists 450,000 to 600,000 distinct CDR3 sequences; about 20% were seen once.

The sample taken for sequencing was blood. The chain joins TRBV20-1 to TRBJ2-7, with D unresolved. The sequence was collected from a man aged 40-55 years with Graves' ophthalmopathy. DNA for the CDR3: TGCAGTGCTAGAGAGGGCCTCTCCTACGAGCAGTACTTC. As protein: CSAREGLSYEQYF.